Sequencing of this T cell receptor (beta chain) was carried out in a study of cytomegalovirus exposure and HLA in healthy donors (dated by TCRdb to the late 2010s). About the investigation overall: According to an earlier analysis of a few hundred of the donors, 200 million or so T cells yielded roughly 110 million unique TCR beta sequences and around 280 Gb of sequence data. The study aimed to test whether cataloging public T cell receptors could reveal signatures of past pathogen exposure. Donor age, sex, ethnicity and CMV serostatus were compiled alongside the repertoire data. A later genetic analysis used genome-wide SNP genotypes for about 60% of the 666 donors, treating that subset as a discovery cohort. Of the roughly 390 genotyped donors, 81% were placed in the genetic ancestry cluster associated with self-reported Caucasian donors. Besides the first cohort of approximately 710 subjects, a separate validation cohort made up of over 100 different subjects was used. The study combined high-throughput TCR immunosequencing, statistical association of individual TCRs with disease status, and machine learning to predict cytomegalovirus infection status. About 5 DR-DQ haplotypes were handled as single units for association and clustering, since linkage in the cohort was strong. The number of typed donors differed by locus: about 629-630 for A, B, C, DRB1 and DQB1; 522 for DQA1; some 590 for DPA1; and some 470 for DPB1. Every discovery cohort repertoire had been produced on one sequencing platform. On average, around 200,000 unique TCR beta nucleotide sequences were sequenced per donor among several hundred genotyped donors of the cohort, with roughly 18% of those sequences being non-productive. An early release that covered 500 to 800 HLA-typed donors contained 300 to 350 gigabases of sequencing data and tens of millions of unique TCR sequences. Using immunosequencing, the study profiled T cell repertoires from roughly 650 subjects and related those repertoires to cytomegalovirus serostatus. Rather than using new phenotypic data, the later analysis identified candidate immune exposures from TCR beta sequences and from how often those sequences occurred across donors. A later analysis re-examined previously published TCR beta repertoires from several hundred donors and added high-resolution HLA genotyping to investigate patterns of TCR occurrence. An earlier analysis of approximately 630 of the donors applied high-throughput TCR beta sequencing to assess whether each TCR beta V gene segment acted as functional or pseudogenic. Both class I and class II loci were covered by HLA typing, at four-digit resolution.

Points the paper makes about the study in general: Some IMGT-functional V segments, including TRBV6-2 and TRBV6-3, could not be distinguished by the 87-base-pair reads and were therefore excluded. The authors suggested that the approach could potentially be extended to other disease states and immunological phenotypes. In an earlier analysis of fewer than 700 of the donors, most TCR beta V segments appeared in productive rearrangements about 87% or about 30% of the time, broadly matching IMGT annotations. Presence/absence analyses assumed roughly uniform sequencing depth across donors, an assumption that may not hold. In vitro tests confirmed that a few of the cytomegalovirus-associated TCR beta chains recognize cytomegalovirus antigens. Only TCR beta chains were sequenced in this cohort, and the absence of alpha or paired-chain data limited detectable features. Across donors, most TCR sequences were observed very rarely, whereas some public TCRs were present in many individuals. Because HLA typing was missing for some donors at each locus, association tests included only the typed subset. The sequencing pipeline was judged likely to have produced a cluster of highly shared sequence variants as a technical artifact. Cytomegalovirus status was reported to be diagnosed by the classifier with high specificity and sensitivity in both the original and validation cohorts. The study listed 164 TCR beta chains as associated with cytomegalovirus. In a later genetic analysis, a missense DCLRE1C variant was associated with V-gene and J-gene trimming of TCR beta chains, and the association was replicated in an independent cohort. In a later genetic analysis, fewer N-insertions in productive TCRs were reported among donors in an Asian-associated ancestry cluster than the approximately 670-donor mean. Several of the top co-occurrence clusters appeared to be linked to parvovirus B19, influenza, CMV and Epstein-Barr virus, according to a later analysis. A further reported finding was that TCR beta sequences accurately predicted the HLA-A and HLA-B alleles for most subjects in the first cohort. When HLA alleles, especially DR and DQ, strongly co-occurred, attributing TCR associations to individual alleles was difficult. The earlier analysis of almost 600 of the donors excluded 15 to 20 rarely observed V segments, including chromosome 9 orphons, because counts were too low. In a later analysis, HLA-associated TCR beta chains showed more clonal expansion and lower generation probabilities than non-associated chains that were equally common. Linkage disequilibrium might explain the correlated functional status among segregating V segments, but an unknown experimental factor could not be ruled out. In a later analysis, most CMV-associated TCR beta chains were found to appear HLA-restricted, with HLA associations seemingly driven largely by CMV exposure. Immune exposure information for the cohort was limited to CMV serostatus. According to a later analysis, TCR association rates differed among HLA loci, with DRB1 alleles showing the most associated TCRs and HLA-C alleles showing the fewest. Specific HLA alleles were associated with 15,000 to 20,000 TCR beta sequences at a false discovery rate of 0.05 in a later analysis.

This clone has only one observation. Its recognized antigen is unknown. It has no much larger one-base neighbor in the sample; base qualities were not kept. The library came from the immunoSEQ multiplex PCR assay. A mixture of 60 forward primers for TCR Vbeta segments and 13 reverse primers for TCR Jbeta segments was used in the multiplex PCR. A multiplex PCR assay on genomic DNA amplified the CDR3 region of rearranged TCR beta genes. Amplified TCR beta libraries were sequenced as 87-base-pair reads on the Illumina HiSeq System. In the original analysis: In a later analysis, tens of millions of unique TCR beta chains were counted across the roughly 670 repertoires, and roughly 10 million of these chains were shared by at least two donors. Raw reads were error-corrected and collapsed into unique sequences by a nearest-neighbor algorithm in which closely related sequences were merged to remove PCR and sequencing errors. Alignment of CDR3 sequences to IMGT reference sequences was used to assign V, D and J gene segments. Each retained sequence needed at least a six-nucleotide match to both a V gene segment and a J gene segment. A rearrangement counted as productive if the CDR3 had no stop codons and remained in frame with V and J, and every other rearrangement counted as non-productive. Following IMGT convention, CDR3 was defined as the stretch from the second conserved V-encoded cysteine up to the conserved J-encoded phenylalanine. In an earlier analysis of 500 to 650 of the donors, sequences lacking an unambiguous match to a single V gene segment were excluded. In an earlier analysis of a few hundred of the donors, a V segment was called functional when productive rearrangements were above 56.7%, and segregating when the standard deviation between donors exceeded 5%. A statistical classification framework was developed to diagnose cytomegalovirus status using the catalog of TCR beta chain sequences. In a later analysis, V and J genes were assigned by comparing TCR nucleotide sequences against IMGT/GENE-DB human TR gene sequences. In a later analysis, CDR3 sequences and most-parsimonious VDJ recombination scenarios were assigned using the TCRdist pipeline. In a later analysis, each TCR beta chain was defined by its CDR3 amino acid sequence together with its V-gene family, and reads without a unique V-gene family were excluded. In a later analysis, 450 to 600 highly shared, low-generation-probability nucleotide sequences were removed to address suspected cross-contamination and a sequencing artifact. In a later analysis, a clonal expansion index was calculated for each public chain from normalized within-repertoire ranks of inferred template counts. Generation probabilities in a later analysis came from a VDJ recombination model fitted to out-of-frame rearrangements, and those results were checked against IGoR. Hypergeometric tests were used in a later analysis to score TCR-TCR, TCR-HLA and TCR-CMV co-occurrence, with a repertoire-size bias correction applied to the TCR pairs. To estimate false discovery rates, a later analysis permuted the HLA or CMV assignments 20 times. In a later analysis, co-occurring TCRs were grouped using DBSCAN, with TCRdist sequence similarity added in when clustering inside HLA-allele-positive subsets. For co-occurrence clustering, repertoires with fewer than 30,000 or more than 120,000 public chains were excluded, along with five repertoires with anomalous nucleotide sharing. As stored in TCRdb, this immuneACCESS dataset retains in-frame rearrangements with V and J assigned. A fraction of the clones does not appear; measured against another copy, unresolved V genes explain less than half of the discrepancy, and the remainder lacks a known reason. V and J calls and clone size are those listed in that table; D and trimming were worked out from the DNA. This sample lists some 140,000 clones; 65% to 85% were detected once. The top ten clonotypes cover roughly 0.87% of the sample.

The CDR3 starts with the cysteine, ends with the phenylalanine, and has 15 residues. The entry retains the CDR3 DNA only, 45 bases that are in frame from base 1. CDR1 MNHEY and CDR2 SMNVEV are derived from the germline V gene (reference sequence). Relative to germline, V is 1 base shorter and J is 5 bases shorter, with 11 bases between their ends. The cohort was made up of approximately 670 healthy bone marrow donors. All cohort members were sampled while nominally healthy, although unrecorded immune exposures were likely present. The donor was CMV seronegative and was included in the group of a few hundred seronegative cohort members. A peripheral blood sample was collected from each donor, and TCR beta sequencing was performed on peripheral blood mononuclear cells. The Qiagen DNeasy Blood Extraction Kit was used to extract genomic DNA from the blood cell samples.

The sample taken for sequencing was PBMCs. Here the chain combines TRBV27 and TRBJ2-2; TRBD2 might be the D gene, on 7 matching bases. The TCR originated in a young man in good health and CMV-seronegative. This receptor carries the CDR3 CASSLLGGVTGELFF. Read as DNA, the sequence is TGTGCCAGCAGTTTATTAGGGGGGGTTACCGGGGAGCTGTTTTTT.